The 27 T cell receptor beta chains given below trace back to one sample, sequenced in a study of blood T cell repertoires in COVID-19. The assay was immunoSEQ multiplex PCR, and TCRdb's table has in-frame clones only and misses some. The repertoire holds some 54,000 clones, with about four fifths as singletons. The sample taken for sequencing was peripheral blood. The receptor source for this set is a woman aged 80 or over with COVID-19, enrolled during active disease.

The chain links TRBV7-2 to TRBJ2-5; 13 bases line up with TRBD2. The germline CDR1 and CDR2 sequences are SGHTA and FQGNSA. Trimming at V came to 5 bases and at J to 4 bases, leaving 4 bases not matched to a gene. This CDR3 has 15 amino acids. The CDR3 is CASSPRTSGRETQYF. CDR3 in DNA: TGTGCCAGCAGCCCTCGGACTAGCGGGAGAGAGACCCAGTACTTC. The whole variable domain, remainder taken from reference TRBV7-2 and TRBJ2-5, is GAGVSQSPSNKVTEKGKDVELRCDPISGHTALYWYRQSLGQGLEFLIYFQGNSAPDKSGLPSDRFSAERTGGSVSTLTIQRTQQEDSAVYLCASSPRTSGRETQYFGPGTRLLVL.

The chain joins TRBV21-1 to TRBJ2-2; TRBD2, as called in the table, went unchecked against the DNA. TRBV21-1 is a pseudogene locus. CDR3 size: 16 residues. The CDR3 protein is CASSKTGGGSTGELFF. Here the CDR3 DNA reads TGTGCCAGCAGCAAAACGGGGGGAGGAAGCACCGGGGAGCTGTTTTTT.

The chain recombines TRBV9 with TRBJ2-7, with 10 nucleotides matching TRBD1. CDR1 and CDR2 from the germline V gene are SGDLS and YYNGEE. CDR3 length equals 15 residues. V gave up 4 bases and J gave up 4 bases; unmatched junction bases: 8. This chain's CDR3 is CASSPRQGAGYEQYF. The CDR3 DNA follows: TGTGCCAGCAGCCCCCGACAGGGGGCAGGATACGAGCAGTACTTC.

This clone was observed once. Here the CDR3 DNA reads TGTGCCAGCAGCTTTGGAACAGGAAACACTGAAGCTTTCTTT. Translated: CASSFGTGNTEAFF. The V call is TRBV7-2, the J call TRBJ1-1, with D tentatively TRBD1 (5 bases). Trimming shortened V by 3 bases and J by 2 bases, and 10 bases separated the two germline ends. Germline values: CDR1 SGHTA, CDR2 FQGNSA. The CDR3 is 14 amino acids.

The chain uses TRBV7-8 and TRBJ1-1, with D maybe TRBD1 (6 bases). CDR3 length: 14 amino acids. The germline V and J ends were trimmed by 5 bases and 2 bases, with 12 bases remaining between them. Germline CDR1 reads SGHVS; CDR2 reads FQNEAQ. The CDR3 coding sequence is TGTGCCAGCAGCGCGCGGACAGTTAACACTGAAGCTTTCTTT. It is translated as CASSARTVNTEAFF.

This clone was counted at least ten times. This chain uses TRBV19 with TRBJ2-1; 7 bases line up with TRBD2. Looked up from germline, CDR1 is LNHDA and CDR2 is SQIVND (reference sequence). CDR3 length equals 15 residues. V dropped 2 bases and J dropped 7; count of bases not matched to a gene: 8. The CDR3 nucleotides are TGTGCCAGTAGTATAAGCCTAGCGGCCTTGAATGAGCAGTTCTTC. Its protein product is CASSISLAALNEQFF. Together with reference TRBV19 and TRBJ2-1, the CDR3 gives the full variable domain: DGGITQSPKYLFRKEGQNVTLSCEQNLNHDAMYWYRQDPGQGLRLIYYSQIVNDFQKGDIAEGYSVSREKKESFPLTVTSAQKNPTAFYLCASSISLAALNEQFFGPGTRLTVL.

This clone has a single count. The chain employs TRBV19 and TRBJ2-1, with 13 bases aligning to TRBD2. Trimming removed 4 bases from V and 8 bases from J; junction bases left unmatched: 2. The CDR3 loop spans 14 amino acids. The germline V gene has CDR1 LNHDA and CDR2 SQIVND (reference sequence). The DNA for the CDR3 is TGTGCCAGTAGTAGGACTAGCGGGAGCCATGAGCAGTTCTTC. It specifies CASSRTSGSHEQFF.

V and J are TRBV27 and TRBJ2-4; D gene unclear. CDR3 size: 15 residues. The ends were cut back, 3 bases at V and 5 bases at J, with 14 bases in the middle. Germline loops: CDR1 MNHEY, CDR2 SMNVEV (reference sequence). The CDR3 DNA is TGTGCCAGCAGTTTGTCTCGGGTGCTGCAAAACATTCAGTACTTC. This gives the protein CASSLSRVLQNIQYF.

The J gene is TRBJ2-1, the V gene TRBV6-1; D is ambiguous. This CDR3 is 13 amino acids long. V dropped 3 bases and J dropped 6 bases, with 9 bases sitting between them. Looked up from germline, CDR1 is MNHNS and CDR2 is SASEGT. CDR3 amino acids: CASSEVARNEQFF. CDR3 nucleotide sequence: TGTGCCAGCAGTGAGGTAGCCCGCAATGAGCAGTTCTTC.

V is TRBV27 and J is TRBJ2-7; TRBD2 is a possible D gene (5 bases). Germline V gives CDR1 MNHEY, CDR2 SMNVEV (reference sequence). The CDR3 is 14 residues long. V gave up 1 base and J gave up 1 base, with 8 bases separating them. The CDR3 is CASSLWEKSYEQYF. In DNA form, the CDR3 reads TGTGCCAGCAGTTTATGGGAGAAGTCCTACGAGCAGTACTTC.

This chain joins TRBV19 and TRBJ2-7; unclear D gene. CDR3 length: 13 amino acids. The germline V and J ends were trimmed by 6 bases and 4 bases, with 13 bases remaining between them. Germline V CDR1 and CDR2: LNHDA, SQIVND (reference sequence). As DNA, the CDR3 is TGTGCCAGTAGATCGCTAGATAAGTACGAGCAGTACTTC. It translates to CASRSLDKYEQYF.

The genes are TRBV5-1 and TRBJ2-7; 11 nucleotides agree with TRBD1. Germline CDR1 and CDR2: SGHRS and YFSETQ. The trim removed 6 bases at V and 2 bases at J, leaving 4 bases unmatched. This CDR3 region has 14 residues. CDR3 in amino acids: CASMKGQGAYEQYF. In DNA form, the CDR3 reads TGCGCCAGCATGAAGGGACAGGGGGCCTACGAGCAGTACTTC.

The chain is built from TRBV7-9 and TRBJ2-1; TRBD1 aligns across 9 bases. The CDR3 sequence is 14 residues long. Germline assignment: CDR1 SEHNR and CDR2 FQNEAQ (reference sequence). V lost 6 bases, J lost 7 bases, and 7 bases stayed unmatched. CDR3 amino acids: CASSPGTGQNEQFF. In DNA, the CDR3 is TGTGCCAGCAGTCCCGGGACAGGGCAGAATGAGCAGTTCTTC.

The rearrangement joins TRBV2 to TRBJ1-6, with unresolved D. The V end lost 0 bases, the J end lost 8 bases, and 5 bases lay between the germline ends. The V gene's germline CDR1 is SNHLY and CDR2 FYNNEI. The CDR3 runs 13 residues. The CDR3: CASSEALYSPLHF. The DNA of the CDR3 is TGTGCCAGCAGTGAAGCCCTATATTCACCCCTCCACTTT.

This clone was counted a single time. The V and J genes are TRBV25-1 and TRBJ2-2; D not resolved. Germline CDR1 and CDR2: MGHDK and SYGVNS. Trimming shortened V by 10 bases and J by 0 bases, and 9 bases separated the two germline ends. This CDR3 region has 13 residues. The CDR3 nucleotides are TGTGCCACCTACTGGTCGAACACCGGGGAGCTGTTTTTT. Translating gives CATYWSNTGELFF.

The rearrangement joins TRBV19 to TRBJ2-1; TRBD1 is a possible D gene (6 bases). Germline V gene data show CDR1 as LNHDA and CDR2 as SQIVND (reference sequence). CDR3 length: 14 residues. Trimming stripped 7 bases from V and 0 bases from J, with 10 bases between. CDR3 coding DNA: TGTGCCAGTACGACAGGAAGCTCCTACAATGAGCAGTTCTTC. Encoded protein: CASTTGSSYNEQFF.

J is TRBJ2-2 and V is TRBV4-2; 10 bases align to TRBD1. Per the germline V gene, CDR1 is LGHNA and CDR2 is YNFKEQ. This CDR3 spans 16 amino acids. The V gene end was trimmed by 3 bases and the J gene end by 5 bases; junction bases not matched to a gene: 6. CDR3 sequence: CASSQRGQGGTGELFF. The DNA for the CDR3 is TGTGCCAGCAGCCAGAGAGGACAGGGGGGGACCGGGGAGCTGTTTTTT.

The gene calls are TRBV10-1 and TRBJ2-7, with 12 nucleotides matching TRBD2. V shed 6 bases, J shed 7 bases, and the junction held 4 bases outside the gene matches. CDR1 and CDR2 from the germline V gene are WNHNN and SYGVQD (reference sequence). There are 13 residues in the CDR3. In nucleotides, the CDR3 is TGCGCCAGCAGGGAAGGACTAGCGGGGGAGCAGTACTTC. Its translation: CASREGLAGEQYF.

The rearrangement links TRBV15 to TRBJ2-3; no reliable D call. CDR3 length: 12 residues. CDR1 is LNHNV and CDR2 is YYDKDF in the germline V gene (reference sequence). V was pared by 0 bases and J by 9 bases, with 7 bases between. The CDR3 region has the DNA TGTGCCACCAGCAGAGATCGGTCAACGCAGTATTTT. Residues: CATSRDRSTQYF.

Notes on this clone: The junction shows a germline mismatch at one end, possibly a read error. The gene calls are TRBV5-4 and TRBJ1-1, with D perhaps TRBD1 (6 bases). The CDR3 totals 14 residues. Germline CDR1 reads SGHNT; CDR2 reads YYREEE (reference sequence). Here the CDR3 DNA reads TGTGCCAGCACCTTGGGGGGGCTGAACACTGAAGCTTTCTTT. Translating it yields CASTLGGLNTEAFF.

V and J are TRBV7-9 and TRBJ1-4, with 9 nucleotides matching TRBD1. The germline gives CDR1 SEHNR, CDR2 FQNEAQ (reference sequence). CDR3 size: 14 residues. Unmatched junction bases numbered 6, after V lost 6 bases and J lost 7 bases. CDR3 coding DNA: TGTGCCAGCAGTCCGACAGGGGGTGGTGAAAAACTGTTTTTT. Translation: CASSPTGGGEKLFF. Full variable domain (outside the CDR3, taken from reference TRBV7-9 and TRBJ1-4): DTGVSQNPRHKITKRGQNVTFRCDPISEHNRLYWYRQTLGQGPEFLTYFQNEAQLEKSRLLSDRFSAERPKGSFSTLEIQRTEQGDSAMYLCASSPTGGGEKLFFGSGTQLSVL.

The V and J genes are TRBV3-1 (or the pseudogene TRBV3-2) and TRBJ2-7; D may be TRBD2 (6 bases). This CDR3 comprises 15 residues. V was shortened by 4 bases and J by 7 bases, with 20 bases between the two germline ends. From germline, CDR1 is LGHDT and CDR2 YNNKEL (reference sequence). The DNA of the CDR3 is TGTGCCAGCAGCCGGCACGGGACTGTCCAGGGAGAGCAGTACTTC. Its protein is CASSRHGTVQGEQYF.

This sequence joins TRBV2 and TRBJ2-3; no definite D call. V gave up 2 bases and J gave up 0 bases, with 9 bases separating them. This CDR3 comprises 15 residues. Germline V gives CDR1 SNHLY, CDR2 FYNNEI. CDR3 sequence reads: CASSEWQRSTDTQYF. The CDR3 DNA is TGTGCCAGCAGTGAATGGCAGAGGAGCACAGATACGCAGTATTTT.

J is TRBJ1-3 and V is TRBV7-8, with no clear D. V was shortened by 2 bases and J by 3 bases, with 8 bases between the two germline ends. This CDR3 contains 14 residues. Germline V lookup: CDR1 SGHVS, CDR2 FQNEAQ. Here the CDR3 DNA reads TGTGCCAGCAGCTTACGGGAGATTGGAAACACCATATATTTT. Translating it yields CASSLREIGNTIYF. Together with reference TRBV7-8 and TRBJ1-3, the CDR3 gives the full variable domain: GAGVSQSPRYKVAKRGQDVALRCDPISGHVSLFWYQQALGQGPEFLTYFQNEAQLDKSGLPSDRFFAERPEGSVSTLKIQRTQQEDSAVYLCASSLREIGNTIYFGEGSWLTVV.

The table lists this clone with a few counts. This chain connects TRBV6-7 to TRBJ1-5; 9 bases map to TRBD1. TRBV6-7 is placed among ORFs of uncertain function. This CDR3 spans 14 amino acids. The ends lost 2 bases at V and 9 bases at J; junction bases unmatched: 5. CDR3 protein: CASSYGQGFGPQHF. Written as DNA, the CDR3 is TGTGCCAGCAGTTACGGACAGGGGTTCGGGCCCCAGCATTTT.

The chain carries TRBV7-9 and TRBJ1-2; 9 bases match TRBD1. Germline assignment: CDR1 SEHNR and CDR2 FQNEAQ (reference sequence). V lost 7 bases to trimming and J lost 0 bases; unmatched junction nucleotides: 6. The CDR3 length is 15 residues. For the CDR3, the DNA is TGTGCCAGCAACCCTACAGGGGGCCCTAACTATGGCTACACCTTC. It yields the protein CASNPTGGPNYGYTF.

The chain carries TRBV18 and TRBJ1-5; D remains ambiguous. Looked up from germline, CDR1 is KGHSH and CDR2 is LQKENI. V dropped 3 bases and J dropped 1 base, with 13 bases sitting between them. The CDR3 is 16 residues long. The CDR3 DNA reads as TGTGCCAGCTCACCTCGACGGGATTTGAGCAATCAGCCCCAGCATTTT. Its protein is CASSPRRDLSNQPQHF.